This TCR beta chain derives from a study of CD8+CD57+ T cells in acquired aplastic anemia. Genomic DNA was employed as the template in profiling TCR beta VDJ and CDR3. TCRdb reprocessed the reads via MiXCR and lists one record per CDR3 protein. The table lists around 180,000 distinct CDR3 sequences, approximately 48% of them singletons. Whole-study results and caveats: Sharing between patients and controls was observed for about 27 CD8+ CDR3 sequences. A significant difference in CD8+ Simpson's diversity between patients and controls was not found.

Flow cytometry had shown expanded CD8+CD57+ cells in the patients chosen for sequencing. None of the patients had been given any therapy when their blood was sampled. Germline CDR1 ENHRY, CDR2 SYGVKD. The ends lost 10 bases at V and 3 bases at J; junction bases unmatched: 18. The CDR3 is made up of 18 amino acids. There are a few counts of this clonotype. Its antigen is not known. A much larger clone is a single base away; this may be a read error. This chain connects TRBV10-3 to TRBJ2-3, with 11 bases identical to TRBD2. Input material: sorted CD4+, CD8+, or CD8+CD57+ T cells (not recorded which) from PBMCs. This receptor was identified in a human donor with aplastic anemia. The CDR3 reads CATRAGLAGGPRTDTQYF. CDR3 DNA: TGTGCCACGAGAGCGGGGCTAGCGGGGGGTCCTAGGACAGATACGCAGTATTTT.